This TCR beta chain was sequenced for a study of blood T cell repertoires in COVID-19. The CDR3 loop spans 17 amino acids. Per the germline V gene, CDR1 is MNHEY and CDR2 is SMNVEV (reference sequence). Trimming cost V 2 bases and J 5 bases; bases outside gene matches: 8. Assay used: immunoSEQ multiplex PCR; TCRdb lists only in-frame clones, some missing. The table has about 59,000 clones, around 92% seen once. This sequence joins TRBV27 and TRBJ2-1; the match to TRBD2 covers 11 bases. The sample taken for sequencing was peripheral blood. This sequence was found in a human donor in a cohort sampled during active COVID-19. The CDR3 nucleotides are TGTGCCAGCAGTTTAGTCCTAGCGGGAGGTATGGACAATGAGCAGTTCTTC. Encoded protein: CASSLVLAGGMDNEQFF.